This T cell receptor (beta chain) was profiled in a study of blood T cell repertoires in COVID-19. Clones were read by immunoSEQ multiplex PCR, and TCRdb kept only the in-frame ones, dropping some. The top ten hold roughly 3.7% of the sample, which has 150,000 to 170,000 clones, around four fifths seen once. The germline CDR1 and CDR2 sequences are ENHRY and SYGVKD. The CDR3 loop spans 14 amino acids. This clone was recorded a few times. An end of the junction does not agree with germline; a read error may underlie this. The TCR originated in a woman older than 75 with acute or convalescent COVID-19. Sequenced material: peripheral blood. The chain joins TRBV10-3 to TRBJ1-1, with 8 bases aligning to TRBD1. The CDR3 nucleotides are TGTGCGATCAGATGGGAAACAGGGGGCACTGAAGCTTTCTTT. Translating it yields CAIRWETGGTEAFF.